This T cell receptor beta chain was documented in a study of control samples from healthy donors and cancer patients. This clone was seen a single time. CDR1 and CDR2 (germline): ENHRY, SYGVKD. CDR3 length: 15 amino acids. The germline V and J ends were trimmed by 0 bases and 5 bases, with 14 bases remaining between them. Clones were sequenced by immunoSEQ multiplex PCR, and TCRdb holds only the in-frame ones, with some missing. The profile shows 150,000 to 200,000 clones, about 91% of them singletons. This receptor was taken from a man between 18 and 29 years old in good health. J is TRBJ2-7 and V is TRBV10-3; TRBD2 might be the D (7 bases). The specimen was blood. CDR3 sequence (DNA): TGTGCCATCAGTGAGTCTGACCGGGGGGCCAACGAGCAGTACTTC. This codes for CAISESDRGANEQYF.